The rows below give T cell receptor beta chains drawn from one sample of a study of blood T cell repertoires in COVID-19. Sequenced by immunoSEQ multiplex PCR; TCRdb stores in-frame clones only, minus some. The sample has fewer than 200,000 clones, approximately 85% seen once. The sample consisted of peripheral blood. The origin of the receptors is a man between 60 and 70 years old who had recovered from COVID-19. CDR3s include the opening cysteine and the closing phenylalanine or tryptophan. The D gene is left open where the match is weak. Expanded clones are given a class, and other clones once, few, many or no size at all.

CASSLLGGEAFF	TGTGCCAGCAGTTTACTCGGGGGTGAAGCTTTCTTT	TRBV27	TRBJ1-1	-	-
CASSLEGYEQYF	TGCGCCAGCAGCTTGGAGGGGTACGAGCAGTACTTC	TRBV5-1	TRBJ2-7	-	-
CASSSAGQYVHQPQHF	TGTGCCAGCTCATCAGCGGGGCAGTACGTCCATCAGCCCCAGCATTTT	TRBV5-6	TRBJ1-5	-	-
CTSGGGGAYEQYF	TGCACCAGCGGCGGGGGGGGAGCCTACGAGCAGTACTTC	TRBV1	TRBJ2-7	-	-
CASTHQRLNTEAFF	TGTGCCAGCACTCATCAGCGGCTGAACACTGAAGCTTTCTTT	TRBV6-5	TRBJ1-1	-	once
CASSLVGGLDYEQYF	TGCGCCAGCAGCTTGGTCGGAGGACTAGATTACGAGCAGTACTTC	TRBV5-1	TRBJ2-7	TRBD2	-
CASSLTSGGADTQYF	TGTGCCAGCAGCCTCACTAGCGGGGGTGCAGATACGCAGTATTTT	TRBV7-9	TRBJ2-3	TRBD2	-
CASRHQGAIYGYTF	TGTGCCAGCAGGCACCAGGGGGCAATCTATGGCTACACCTTC	TRBV13	TRBJ1-2	TRBD1	-
CASRPGQGFYNEQFF	TGCGCCAGCAGACCGGGACAGGGTTTCTACAATGAGCAGTTCTTC	TRBV4-1	TRBJ2-1	TRBD1	-
CASSENGESNEKLFF	TGTGCCAGCAGCGAAAACGGGGAATCAAATGAAAAACTGTTTTTT	TRBV9	TRBJ1-4	-	-
CASSIAGGTDTQYF	TGTGCCAGTAGTATAGCGGGGGGCACAGATACGCAGTATTTT	TRBV19	TRBJ2-3	-	few
CASSTDRGPGKQYF	TGTGCCAGCAGCACGGACAGGGGGCCTGGGAAGCAGTACTTC	TRBV21-1	TRBJ2-7	-	-
CASSQDKGAGETQYF	TGTGCCAGCAGCCAAGATAAGGGGGCCGGAGAGACCCAGTACTTC	TRBV3-1/TRBV3-2	TRBJ2-5	TRBD1	few
CASSQDTGVWETQYF	TGTGCCAGCAGCCAAGATACAGGGGTTTGGGAGACCCAGTACTTC	TRBV3-1/TRBV3-2	TRBJ2-5	TRBD1	-
CASSARQVGNTIYF	TGTGCCAGCAGCGCCCGACAGGTTGGAAACACCATATATTTT	TRBV3-1/TRBV3-2	TRBJ1-3	-	once
CASSSLGGRPAYEQYF	TGTGCCAGCAGTTCCTTAGGGGGCCGCCCTGCCTACGAGCAGTACTTC	TRBV6-6	TRBJ2-7	TRBD1	-
CASGGLTGNTEAFF	TGTGCCAGCGGGGGTCTGACAGGGAACACTGAAGCTTTCTTT	TRBV25-1	TRBJ1-1	-	-
CASSQEWRSSYNEQFF	TGTGCCAGCAGCCAAGAATGGCGGAGCTCCTACAATGAGCAGTTCTTC	TRBV3-1/TRBV3-2	TRBJ2-1	-	-